This TCR beta chain was captured by sequencing in a study of cytomegalovirus exposure and HLA in healthy donors. The study's findings and limits: Most TCR sequences were seen very rarely across donors, but some public TCRs occurred in many. Researchers catalogued under 200 TCR beta chains as cytomegalovirus-associated.

For this clone: Its specificity is unknown.

Healthy bone marrow donors supplied every sample. The CDR3 extends over 13 amino acids. The V gene's germline CDR1 is LNHDA and CDR2 SQIVND (reference sequence). With 5 bases removed from V and 0 bases from J, the gap between germline ends came to 7 bases. The PCR ran on 60 Vbeta and 13 Jbeta primers. Per the original methods: Later work found roughly 80 million unique TCR beta chains, with 9 million to 13 million shared. Assay: immunoSEQ multiplex PCR; the TCRdb copy retains only in-frame clones and omits some. The V and J calls and clone size are taken from that table; D and trimming were inferred from the DNA. The repertoire holds 120,000 or so clones, with around four fifths as singletons.

The sequence was obtained from a man younger than 35 in good health and CMV-seropositive. Sequenced material: PBMCs. The chain links TRBV19 to TRBJ1-2, with D possibly matching TRBD1 (5 bases). The CDR3 region has the DNA TGTGCCAGTAGTGGGGCAGCTAACTATGGCTACACCTTC. This gives the protein CASSGAANYGYTF. Supplemented by reference TRBV19 and TRBJ1-2, the full variable domain reads DGGITQSPKYLFRKEGQNVTLSCEQNLNHDAMYWYRQDPGQGLRLIYYSQIVNDFQKGDIAEGYSVSREKKESFPLTVTSAQKNPTAFYLCASSGAANYGYTFGSGTRLTVV.